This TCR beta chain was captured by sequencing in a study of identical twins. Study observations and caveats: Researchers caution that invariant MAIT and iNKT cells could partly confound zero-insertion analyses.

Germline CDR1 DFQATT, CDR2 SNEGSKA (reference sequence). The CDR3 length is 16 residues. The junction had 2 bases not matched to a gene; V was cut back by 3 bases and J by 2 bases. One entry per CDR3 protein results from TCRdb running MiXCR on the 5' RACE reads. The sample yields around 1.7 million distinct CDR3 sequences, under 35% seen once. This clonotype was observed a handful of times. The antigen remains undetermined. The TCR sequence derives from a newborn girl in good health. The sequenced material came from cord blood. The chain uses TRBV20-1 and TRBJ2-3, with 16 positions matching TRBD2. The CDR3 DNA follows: TGCAGTGCTAGCGGGACTAGCGGGGGGGCCACAGATACGCAGTATTTT. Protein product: CSASGTSGGATDTQYF.